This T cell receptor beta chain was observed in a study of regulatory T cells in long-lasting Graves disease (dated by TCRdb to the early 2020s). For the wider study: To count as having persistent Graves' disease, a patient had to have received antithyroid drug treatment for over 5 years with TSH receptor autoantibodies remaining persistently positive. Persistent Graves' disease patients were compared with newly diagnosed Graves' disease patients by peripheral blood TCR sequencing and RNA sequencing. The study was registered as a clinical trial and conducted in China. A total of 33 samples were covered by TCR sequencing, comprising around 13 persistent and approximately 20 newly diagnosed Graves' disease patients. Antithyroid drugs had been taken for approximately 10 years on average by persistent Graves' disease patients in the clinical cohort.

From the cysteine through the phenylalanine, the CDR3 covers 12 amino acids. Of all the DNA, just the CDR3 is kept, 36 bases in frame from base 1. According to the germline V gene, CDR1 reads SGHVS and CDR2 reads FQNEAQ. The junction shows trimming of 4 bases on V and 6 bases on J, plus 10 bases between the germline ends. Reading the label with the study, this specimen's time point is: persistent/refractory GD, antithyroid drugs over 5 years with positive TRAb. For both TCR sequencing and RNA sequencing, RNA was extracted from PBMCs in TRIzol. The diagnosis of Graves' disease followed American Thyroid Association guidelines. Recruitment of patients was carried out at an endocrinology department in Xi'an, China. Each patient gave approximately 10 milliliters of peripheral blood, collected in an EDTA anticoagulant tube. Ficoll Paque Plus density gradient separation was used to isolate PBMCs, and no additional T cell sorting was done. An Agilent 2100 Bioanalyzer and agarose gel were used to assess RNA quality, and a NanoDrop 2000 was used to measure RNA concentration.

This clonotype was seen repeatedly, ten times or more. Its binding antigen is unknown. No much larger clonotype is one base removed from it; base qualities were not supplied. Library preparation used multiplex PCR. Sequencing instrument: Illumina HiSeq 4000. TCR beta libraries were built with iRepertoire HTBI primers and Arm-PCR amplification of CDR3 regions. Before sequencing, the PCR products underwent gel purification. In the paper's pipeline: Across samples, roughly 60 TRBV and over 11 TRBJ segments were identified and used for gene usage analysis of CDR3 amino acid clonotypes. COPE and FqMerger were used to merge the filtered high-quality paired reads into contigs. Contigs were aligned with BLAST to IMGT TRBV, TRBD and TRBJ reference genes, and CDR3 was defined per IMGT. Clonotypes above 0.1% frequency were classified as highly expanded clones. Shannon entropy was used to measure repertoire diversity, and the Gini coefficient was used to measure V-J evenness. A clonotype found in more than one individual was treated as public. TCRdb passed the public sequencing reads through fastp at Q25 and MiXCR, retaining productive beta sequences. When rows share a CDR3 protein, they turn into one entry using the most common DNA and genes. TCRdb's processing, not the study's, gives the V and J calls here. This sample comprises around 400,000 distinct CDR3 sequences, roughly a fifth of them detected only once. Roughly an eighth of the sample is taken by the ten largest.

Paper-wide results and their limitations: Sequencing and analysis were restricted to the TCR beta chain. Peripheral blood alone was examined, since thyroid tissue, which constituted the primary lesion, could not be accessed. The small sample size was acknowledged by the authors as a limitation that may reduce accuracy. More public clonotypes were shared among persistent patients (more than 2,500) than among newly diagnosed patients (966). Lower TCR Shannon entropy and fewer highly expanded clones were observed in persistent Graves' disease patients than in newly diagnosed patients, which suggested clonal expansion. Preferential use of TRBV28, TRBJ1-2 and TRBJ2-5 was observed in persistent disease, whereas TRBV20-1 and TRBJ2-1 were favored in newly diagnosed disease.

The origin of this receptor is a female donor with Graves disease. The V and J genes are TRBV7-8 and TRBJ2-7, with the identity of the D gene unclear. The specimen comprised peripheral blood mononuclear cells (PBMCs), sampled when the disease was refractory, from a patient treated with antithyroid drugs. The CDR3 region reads CASSSSPGEQYF. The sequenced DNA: TGTGCCAGCAGCTCCAGTCCGGGCGAGCAGTACTTC. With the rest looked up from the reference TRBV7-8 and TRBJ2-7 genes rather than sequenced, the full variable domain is GAGVSQSPRYKVAKRGQDVALRCDPISGHVSLFWYQQALGQGPEFLTYFQNEAQLDKSGLPSDRFFAERPEGSVSTLKIQRTQQEDSAVYLCASSSSPGEQYFGPGTRLTVT.